Following are 9 T cell receptor beta chains from one sample sequenced in a study of blood T cells in healthy people across ages. With a J-beta primer mix and a sample-barcoded 5' primer, a second PCR ran 7 to 11 cycles. One entry per CDR3 protein, called by TCRdb with MiXCR from the 5' RACE reads. The data show some 1.6 million distinct CDR3 sequences, 30% to 35% seen once. The sequenced sample was blood. The source of these receptors is a woman aged 25 to 39 in good health.

A remark on this clonotype: This sequence may be a read error, since a much larger clone differs from it by one base. V gene TRBV4-1 combines with J gene TRBJ2-7; D gene unclear. The CDR3 is made up of 16 amino acids. Germline V gene lookup returns CDR1 MGHRA and CDR2 YSYEKL. The CDR3 loop is CASSQETLGSSHEQYF. CDR3 DNA: TGCGCCAGCAGCCAAGAAACTCTCGGGTCCTCCCACGAGCAGTACTTC.

This clonotype was observed at least ten times. The chain uses TRBV10-3 and TRBJ2-5; 10 bases align to TRBD2. The CDR3 has 14 amino acids. With V trimmed by 5 bases and J by 5 bases, 5 bases remained unmatched. Germline assignment: CDR1 ENHRY and CDR2 SYGVKD. CDR3 region: CAISIAGGVETQYF. CDR3 sequence (DNA): TGTGCCATCAGTATAGCGGGGGGAGTGGAGACCCAGTACTTC.

This chain connects TRBV11-2 to TRBJ1-2, with D possibly TRBD1 on 6 matching bases. This CDR3 is 14 amino acids long. Trimming shortened V by 5 bases and J by 4 bases, and 14 bases separated the two germline ends. Germline V CDR1 and CDR2: SGHAT, FQNNGV. The CDR3 reads CASSQGGGGYGYTF. DNA for the CDR3: TGTGCCAGCAGCCAAGGTGGAGGGGGCTATGGCTACACCTTC. The full variable domain, completed using reference TRBV11-2 and TRBJ1-2, is EAGVAQSPRYKIIEKRQSVAFWCNPISGHATLYWYQQILGQGPKLLIQFQNNGVVDDSQLPKDRFSAERLKGVDSTLKIQPAKLEDSAVYLCASSQGGGGYGYTFGSGTRLTVV.

CDR3 nucleotides: TGCAGGGGACCCCCGGGTGGCTACACCTTC. Its protein product is CRGPPGGYTF. The gene calls are TRBV20-1 and TRBJ1-2, with D tentatively TRBD1 (5 bases). This CDR3 contains 10 residues. Germline lookup yields CDR1 DFQATT and CDR2 SNEGSKA (reference sequence).

This clonotype has only a few counts. This sequence joins TRBV15 and TRBJ1-5; the match to TRBD1 covers 9 bases. This CDR3 comprises 15 residues. CDR1 and CDR2 (germline): LNHNV, YYDKDF (reference sequence). The V segment lost 2 bases and the J segment 8 bases; nucleotides outside the gene matches: 7. Here the CDR3 DNA reads TGTGCCACCAGCAGAACCGACAGGGGGGGTGAGCCCCAGCATTTT. Its translation is CATSRTDRGGEPQHF.

Details on this clonotype: A much larger clone lies one base from this, so it may be a read error. J is TRBJ2-7 and V is TRBV27; D uncertain. The J call is in doubt because the DNA end fits TRBJ2-5 better. Per germline, CDR1 MNHEY and CDR2 SMNVEV (reference sequence). CDR3 length: 15 residues. CDR3 in amino acids: CASSPRSHKKETQYF. The DNA for the CDR3 is TGTGCCAGCAGCCCCAGGAGCCATAAAAAAGAGACCCAGTACTTC.

In regard to this clonotype: One end of the junction varies from germline; a read error may be responsible. V and J are TRBV2 and TRBJ2-5; unclear D gene. The CDR3 consists of 12 residues. The germline CDR1 and CDR2 sequences are SNHLY and FYNNEI. In DNA, the CDR3 is TGTGCCAGCAGGGATTTAATAGAGACCCGGTACTTC. Translating gives CASRDLIETRYF.

Concerning this clonotype itself: This may arise from a read error, as a much more abundant clone is one base away. This rearrangement joins TRBV6-5 to TRBJ1-2; D is possibly TRBD1 (6 bases). The CDR3 has 13 amino acids. CDR1 MNHEY and CDR2 SVGAGI come from the germline V gene. The CDR3 protein is CAGSRTANYGYTF. DNA of the CDR3: TGTGCCGGCAGTCGGACAGCGAACTATGGCTACACCTTC.

The chain combines TRBV5-1 with TRBJ2-5; 9 bases agree with TRBD2. The trim removed 5 bases at V and 0 bases at J, leaving 5 bases unmatched. Germline CDR1 and CDR2: SGHRS and YFSETQ. The CDR3 sequence is 15 residues long. This CDR3 is CASRYSGGNQETQYF. CDR3 DNA sequence: TGCGCCAGCAGATACAGCGGGGGGAACCAAGAGACCCAGTACTTC.